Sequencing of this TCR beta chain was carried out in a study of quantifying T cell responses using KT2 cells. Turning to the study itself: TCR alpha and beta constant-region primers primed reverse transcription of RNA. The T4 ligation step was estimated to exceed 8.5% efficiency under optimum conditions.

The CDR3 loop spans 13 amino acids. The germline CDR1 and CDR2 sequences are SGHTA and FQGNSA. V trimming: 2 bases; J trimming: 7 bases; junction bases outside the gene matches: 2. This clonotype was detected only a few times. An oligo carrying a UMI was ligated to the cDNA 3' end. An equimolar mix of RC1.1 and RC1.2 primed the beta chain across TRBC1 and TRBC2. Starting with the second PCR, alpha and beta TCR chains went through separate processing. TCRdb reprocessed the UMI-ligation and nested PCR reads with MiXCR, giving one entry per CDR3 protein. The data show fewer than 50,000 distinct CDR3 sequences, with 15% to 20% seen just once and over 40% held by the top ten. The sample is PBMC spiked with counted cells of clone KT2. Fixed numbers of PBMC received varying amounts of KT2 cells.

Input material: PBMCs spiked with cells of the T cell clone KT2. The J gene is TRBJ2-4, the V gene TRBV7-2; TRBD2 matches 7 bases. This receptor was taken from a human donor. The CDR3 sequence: CASSLSGNNIQYF. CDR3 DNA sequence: TGTGCCAGCAGCTTAAGCGGGAACAACATTCAGTACTTC.